The 19 T cell receptor beta chains in this list originate from one sample, sequenced in a study of T cells in Graves' hyperthyroidism and ophthalmopathy. There were TCR beta CDR3 regions amplified from RNA transcripts. The HTBI primer set was used in a first-round RT-PCR of the TCR CDR3. One entry per CDR3 protein results from TCRdb running MiXCR on the multiplex PCR reads. The sample lists about 360,000 distinct CDR3 sequences; roughly an eighth were seen once. What was sequenced was blood. The receptor set was obtained from a woman between 18 and 30 years old with Graves' hyperthyroidism.

In its sample, this clonotype was seen many times. The gene calls are TRBV6-1 and TRBJ2-5; TRBD2 is a possible D gene (6 bases). The CDR3 covers 16 residues. V dropped 6 bases and J dropped 9 bases, with 26 bases sitting between them. Germline V gene sequence: CDR1 MNHNS, CDR2 SASEGT. Written as DNA, the CDR3 is TGTGCCAGCAGCTTATTCCCCTCCGGGTCTTCGGGGGCCCAGTACTTC. Translating it yields CASSLFPSGSSGAQYF.

This clonotype was seen ten or more times. The chain is built from TRBV20-1 and TRBJ2-7, with D unresolved. The CDR3 is 12 amino acids. The germline V gene encodes CDR1 DFQATT and CDR2 SNEGSKA (reference sequence). V was pared by 4 bases and J by 1 base, with 8 bases between. The CDR3 loop reads CSAIPASYEQYF. DNA of the CDR3: TGCAGTGCTATCCCCGCGTCCTACGAGCAGTACTTC.

This clonotype came up many times. The chain links TRBV7-2 to TRBJ1-4; a weak D match, TRBD1 (5 bases). The ends were cut back, 0 bases at V and 8 bases at J, with 10 bases in the middle. CDR3 size: 14 residues. CDR1 is SGHTA and CDR2 is FQGNSA in the germline V gene. CDR3 in amino acids: CASSLAGEREKLFF. CDR3 in DNA: TGTGCCAGCAGCTTAGCAGGGGAAAGGGAAAAACTGTTTTTT.

This sequence joins TRBV9 and TRBJ2-1; TRBD2 agrees at 9 bases. In germline, CDR1 is SGDLS, CDR2 YYNGEE. The CDR3 has 16 amino acids. The V segment lost 4 bases and the J segment 1 base; nucleotides outside the gene matches: 6. This CDR3 reads CASSPSGTDSYNEQFF. In DNA, the CDR3 is TGTGCCAGCAGCCCTAGCGGGACTGATTCCTACAATGAGCAGTTCTTC.

This clonotype was detected ten times or more. The chain has TRBV20-1 and TRBJ2-5, with TRBD1 as a possible D gene (5 bases). Per germline, CDR1 DFQATT and CDR2 SNEGSKA (reference sequence). CDR3 length: 12 residues. The germline V and J ends were trimmed by 6 bases and 2 bases, with 10 bases remaining between them. This CDR3 reads CSAYSGQETQYF. The CDR3 nucleotides are TGCAGTGCCTACTCAGGGCAAGAGACCCAGTACTTC.

This clonotype has a count of ten or more. This rearrangement joins TRBV7-2 to TRBJ1-1, with a tentative D call TRBD1 (5 bases). Germline V gene data show CDR1 as SGHTA and CDR2 as FQGNSA. V lost 4 bases to trimming and J lost 6 bases, with 21 bases between them. The CDR3 has 16 amino acids. CDR3: CASSSTKRAGRAEAFF. The CDR3 bases are TGTGCCAGCAGCTCAACGAAGAGGGCCGGCAGGGCTGAAGCTTTCTTT.

Remarks on this clonotype: Because the CDR3 is missing its conserved closing phenylalanine or tryptophan, this is likely a read error. V is TRBV6-1 and J is TRBJ1-1; 10 bases are shared with TRBD1. This CDR3 spans 15 amino acids. With 7 bases clipped from V and 2 bases from J, the junction kept 7 bases outside the gene matches. Germline V gene lookup returns CDR1 MNHNS and CDR2 SASEGT. Here the CDR3 DNA reads TGTGCCAGCACAACCCGGGACAGGGGAAACACTGAAGCTTTCCTT. Its translation is CASTTRDRGNTEAFL.

This clonotype occurred many times. This chain links TRBV20-1 with TRBJ2-7, with 7 bases matching TRBD1. The CDR3 covers 18 residues. From germline, CDR1 is DFQATT and CDR2 SNEGSKA (reference sequence). With 2 bases clipped from V and 2 bases from J, the junction kept 18 bases outside the gene matches. This CDR3 is CSARSRDRARIAPYEQYF. The DNA for the CDR3 is TGCAGTGCTAGAAGTAGAGACAGGGCAAGAATAGCCCCCTACGAGCAGTACTTC.

This clonotype was recorded many times. The genes are TRBV27 and TRBJ1-6; the D is unclear. Trimming removed 3 bases from V and 9 bases from J, with 15 bases in between. Germline-derived CDR1 and CDR2 are MNHEY and SMNVEV (reference sequence). The CDR3 is made up of 15 amino acids. As DNA, the CDR3 is TGTGCCAGCAGTTTCGGTTGGGCCGAAACTTCACCCCTCCACTTT. Amino acid sequence: CASSFGWAETSPLHF.

The chain has TRBV5-1 and TRBJ1-1, with TRBD1 matching over 7 bases. The ends lost 4 bases at V and 4 bases at J; junction bases unmatched: 4. This CDR3 region has 13 residues. The germline gives CDR1 SGHRS, CDR2 YFSETQ. The CDR3 region has the DNA TGCGCCAGCAGCCCGACAGGGCGCACTGAAGCTTTCTTT. The encoded protein is CASSPTGRTEAFF. The full variable domain, in which reference TRBV5-1 and TRBJ1-1 provide the parts outside the CDR3, is KAGVTQTPRYLIKTRGQQVTLSCSPISGHRSVSWYQQTPGQGLQFLFEYFSETQRNKGNFPGRFSGRQFSNSRSEMNVSTLELGDSALYLCASSPTGRTEAFFGQGTRLTVV.

This clonotype was counted only a few times. The chain's CDR3 is CASSQDLDLGQPFFSGANVLTF. Written as DNA, the CDR3 is TGCGCCAGCAGCCAAGATCTGGACTTGGGACAGCCTTTCTTCTCTGGGGCCAACGTCCTGACTTTC. The genes are TRBV4-3 and TRBJ2-6, with 7 bases identical to TRBD1. V trimming: 0 bases; J trimming: 0 bases; junction bases outside the gene matches: 17. Germline V gene lookup returns CDR1 LGHNA and CDR2 YSLEER. This CDR3 is built from 22 residues.

In its sample, this clonotype was seen many times. The chain uses TRBV5-1 and TRBJ2-1; weak D call: TRBD2 (6 bases). The germline V gene has CDR1 SGHRS and CDR2 YFSETQ. V gave up 0 bases and J gave up 8 bases, with 12 bases separating them. The CDR3 is 14 amino acids. The CDR3 reads CASSLGGGLYEQFF. The DNA for the CDR3 is TGCGCCAGCAGCTTGGGGGGAGGTTTATATGAGCAGTTCTTC.

This clonotype has only a few counts. The chain couples TRBV5-6 to TRBJ2-3; D possibly uses TRBD1 or TRBD2 (5 bases each). CDR3 length equals 16 residues. V lost 4 bases and J 0 bases, leaving 15 bases between the germline ends. Germline V gives CDR1 SGHDT, CDR2 YYEEEE. The CDR3 DNA is TGTGCCAGCAGCCGCCGAGGGGTTACTAGCACAGATACGCAGTATTTT. It yields the protein CASSRRGVTSTDTQYF.

As regards this clonotype: A read error may produce the germline difference seen at one junction end. J is TRBJ2-7 and V is TRBV7-3, with 8 nucleotides matching TRBD1. Germline CDR1 reads SGHTA; CDR2 reads FQGTGA. The CDR3 extends over 14 amino acids. CDR3 region: CANSVDRGPYEQYF. The CDR3 DNA is TGTGCCAACAGCGTCGACAGGGGCCCCTACGAGCAGTACTTC.

This clonotype was observed at least ten times. This chain connects TRBV2 to TRBJ1-3; no definite D call. Trimming cost V 5 bases and J 0 bases, with 8 bases left between them. This CDR3 spans 14 amino acids. From germline, CDR1 is SNHLY and CDR2 FYNNEI. For the CDR3, the DNA is TGTGCCAGCAGTTGGGAATTCTCTGGAAACACCATATATTTT. This translates into CASSWEFSGNTIYF.

This clonotype came up many times. The V gene is TRBV3-1, the J gene TRBJ1-1, with unresolved D. The CDR3 has 14 amino acids. V lost 1 base and J lost 1, with 7 bases in between. CDR1 and CDR2 (germline): LGHDT, YNNKEL (reference sequence). The CDR3 is CASSQGTSNTEAFF. The CDR3 bases are TGTGCCAGCAGCCAAGGAACTTCGAACACTGAAGCTTTCTTT.

This clonotype was detected many times. The chain joins TRBV6-5 to TRBJ1-2; unclear D gene. V lost 2 bases, J lost 6 bases, and 7 bases lay in between. CDR1 is MNHEY and CDR2 is SVGAGI in the germline V gene. CDR3 length: 12 amino acids. CDR3 sequence: CASSYNNNGYTF. The CDR3 nucleotides read TGTGCCAGCAGTTACAACAATAATGGCTACACCTTC.

This clonotype occurred a few times. The chain uses TRBV4-2 and TRBJ2-2, with D perhaps TRBD1 or TRBD2 (5 bases each). Trimming cost V 0 bases and J 7 bases, with 15 bases left between them. Germline V lookup: CDR1 LGHNA, CDR2 YNFKEQ. The CDR3 loop spans 16 amino acids. This chain's CDR3 is CASSQDWGRRGGELFF. CDR3 coding DNA: TGTGCCAGCAGCCAAGATTGGGGACGCCGGGGCGGGGAGCTGTTTTTT.

The sample holds many counts of this clonotype. The genes are TRBV7-2 and TRBJ1-5; D might be TRBD1 (6 bases). The germline V and J ends were trimmed by 5 bases and 0 bases, with 20 bases remaining between them. This CDR3 spans 18 amino acids. Germline V gives CDR1 SGHTA, CDR2 FQGNSA. This CDR3 reads CASSPWGGLLNSNQPQHF. DNA of the CDR3: TGTGCCAGCAGCCCCTGGGGGGGCTTACTCAATAGCAATCAGCCCCAGCATTTT.